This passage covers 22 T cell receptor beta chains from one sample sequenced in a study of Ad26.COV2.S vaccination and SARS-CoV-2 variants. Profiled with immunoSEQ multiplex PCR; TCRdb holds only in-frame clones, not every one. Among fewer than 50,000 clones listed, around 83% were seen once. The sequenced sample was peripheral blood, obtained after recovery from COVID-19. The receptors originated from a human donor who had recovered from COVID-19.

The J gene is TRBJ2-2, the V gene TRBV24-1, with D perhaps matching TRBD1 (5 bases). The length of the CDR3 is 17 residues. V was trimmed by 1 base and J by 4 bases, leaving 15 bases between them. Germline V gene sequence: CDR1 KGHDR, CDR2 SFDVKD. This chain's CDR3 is CATSDFRARPSTGELFF. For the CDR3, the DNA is TGTGCCACCAGTGATTTCAGGGCCAGACCTTCCACCGGGGAGCTGTTTTTT.

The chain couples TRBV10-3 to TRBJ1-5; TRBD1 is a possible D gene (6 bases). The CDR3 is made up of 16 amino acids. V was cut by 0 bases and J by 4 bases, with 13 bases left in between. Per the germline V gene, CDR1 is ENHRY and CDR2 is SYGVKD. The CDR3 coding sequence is TGTGCCATCAGTGAGTCGATTGGGCAGGGGAATCAGCCCCAGCATTTT. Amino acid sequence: CAISESIGQGNQPQHF.

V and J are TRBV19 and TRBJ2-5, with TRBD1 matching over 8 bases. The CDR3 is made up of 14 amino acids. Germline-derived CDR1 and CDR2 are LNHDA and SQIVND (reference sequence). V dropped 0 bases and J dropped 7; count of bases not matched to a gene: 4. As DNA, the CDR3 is TGTGCCAGTAGTATAGATGGACAGGGTGCGACCCAGTACTTC. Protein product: CASSIDGQGATQYF.

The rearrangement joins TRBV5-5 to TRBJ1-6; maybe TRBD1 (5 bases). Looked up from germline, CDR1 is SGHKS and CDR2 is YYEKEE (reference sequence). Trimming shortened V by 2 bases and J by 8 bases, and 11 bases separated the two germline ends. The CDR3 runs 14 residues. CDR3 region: CASSLRDADSPLHF. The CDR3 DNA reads TGTGCCAGCAGCTTACGGGACGCAGATTCACCCCTCCACTTT.

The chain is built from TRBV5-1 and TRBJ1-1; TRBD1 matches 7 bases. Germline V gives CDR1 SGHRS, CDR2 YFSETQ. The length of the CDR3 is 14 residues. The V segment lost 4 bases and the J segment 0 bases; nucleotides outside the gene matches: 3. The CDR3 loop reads CASSQGQMNTEAFF. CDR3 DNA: TGCGCCAGCAGCCAGGGACAGATGAACACTGAAGCTTTCTTT. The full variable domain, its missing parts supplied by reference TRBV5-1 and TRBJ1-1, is KAGVTQTPRYLIKTRGQQVTLSCSPISGHRSVSWYQQTPGQGLQFLFEYFSETQRNKGNFPGRFSGRQFSNSRSEMNVSTLELGDSALYLCASSQGQMNTEAFFGQGTRLTVV.

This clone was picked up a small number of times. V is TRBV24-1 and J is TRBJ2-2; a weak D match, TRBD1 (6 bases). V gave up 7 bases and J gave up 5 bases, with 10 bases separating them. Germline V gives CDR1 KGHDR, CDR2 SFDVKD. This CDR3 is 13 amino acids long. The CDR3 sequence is CATSITGTGELFF. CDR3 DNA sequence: TGTGCCACCAGCATCACAGGGACCGGGGAGCTGTTTTTT.

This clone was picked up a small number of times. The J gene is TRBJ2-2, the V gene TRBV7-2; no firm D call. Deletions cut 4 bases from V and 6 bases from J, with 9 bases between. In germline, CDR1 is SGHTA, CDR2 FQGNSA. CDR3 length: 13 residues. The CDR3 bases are TGTGCCAGCAGCTCCTCGTCCTCCGGGGAGCTGTTTTTT. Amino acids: CASSSSSSGELFF. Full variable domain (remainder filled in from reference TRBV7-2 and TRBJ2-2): GAGVSQSPSNKVTEKGKDVELRCDPISGHTALYWYRQSLGQGLEFLIYFQGNSAPDKSGLPSDRFSAERTGGSVSTLTIQRTQQEDSAVYLCASSSSSSGELFFGEGSRLTVL.

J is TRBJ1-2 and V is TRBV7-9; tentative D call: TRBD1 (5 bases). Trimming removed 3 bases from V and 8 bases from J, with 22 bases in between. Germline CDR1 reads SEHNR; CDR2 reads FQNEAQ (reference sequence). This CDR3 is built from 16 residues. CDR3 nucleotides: TGTGCCAGCAGCTTCGATACCGGGACGGCCCGGGGAGGCTACACCTTC. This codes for CASSFDTGTARGGYTF.

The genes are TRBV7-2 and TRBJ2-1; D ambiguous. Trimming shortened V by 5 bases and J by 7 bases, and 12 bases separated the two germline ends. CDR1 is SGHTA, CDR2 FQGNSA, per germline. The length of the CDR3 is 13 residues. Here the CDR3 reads CASSQPPGNEQFF. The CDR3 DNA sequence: TGTGCCAGCAGCCAGCCCCCCGGGAATGAGCAGTTCTTC.

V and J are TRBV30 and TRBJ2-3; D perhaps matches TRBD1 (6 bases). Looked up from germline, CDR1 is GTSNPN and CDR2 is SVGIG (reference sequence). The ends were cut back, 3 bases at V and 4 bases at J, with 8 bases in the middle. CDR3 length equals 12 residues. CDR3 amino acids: CAWSPGADTQYF. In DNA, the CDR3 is TGTGCCTGGAGCCCAGGGGCAGATACGCAGTATTTT.

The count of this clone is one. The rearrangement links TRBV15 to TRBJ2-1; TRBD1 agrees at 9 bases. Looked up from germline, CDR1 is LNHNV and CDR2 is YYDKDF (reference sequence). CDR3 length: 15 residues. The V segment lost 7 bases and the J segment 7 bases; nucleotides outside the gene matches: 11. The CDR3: CATKSRQGGWNEQFF. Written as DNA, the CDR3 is TGTGCCACCAAATCACGACAGGGGGGTTGGAATGAGCAGTTCTTC.

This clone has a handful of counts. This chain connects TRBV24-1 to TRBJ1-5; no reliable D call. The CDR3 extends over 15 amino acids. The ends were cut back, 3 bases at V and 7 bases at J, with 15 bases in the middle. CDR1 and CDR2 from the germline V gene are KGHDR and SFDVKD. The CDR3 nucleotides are TGTGCCACCAGTGATCGACGGGGAAACAGCCAGCCCCAGCATTTT. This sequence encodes CATSDRRGNSQPQHF.

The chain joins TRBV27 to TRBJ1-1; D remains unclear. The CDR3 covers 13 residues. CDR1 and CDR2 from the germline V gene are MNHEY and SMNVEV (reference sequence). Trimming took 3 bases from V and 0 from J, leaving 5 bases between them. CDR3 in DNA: TGTGCCAGCAGTTTGGTAGTGAACACTGAAGCTTTCTTT. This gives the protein CASSLVVNTEAFF.

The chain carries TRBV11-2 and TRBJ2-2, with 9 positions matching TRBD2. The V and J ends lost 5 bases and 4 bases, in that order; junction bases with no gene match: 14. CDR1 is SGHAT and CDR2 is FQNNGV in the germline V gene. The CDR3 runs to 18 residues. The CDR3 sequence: CASSPKVRLADSTGELFF. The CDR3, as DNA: TGTGCCAGCAGCCCCAAGGTAAGACTAGCGGACTCCACCGGGGAGCTGTTTTTT. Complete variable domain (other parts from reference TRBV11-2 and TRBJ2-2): EAGVAQSPRYKIIEKRQSVAFWCNPISGHATLYWYQQILGQGPKLLIQFQNNGVVDDSQLPKDRFSAERLKGVDSTLKIQPAKLEDSAVYLCASSPKVRLADSTGELFFGEGSRLTVL.

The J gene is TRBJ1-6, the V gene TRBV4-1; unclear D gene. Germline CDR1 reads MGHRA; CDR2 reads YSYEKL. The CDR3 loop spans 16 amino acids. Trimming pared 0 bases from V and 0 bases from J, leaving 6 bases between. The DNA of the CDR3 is TGCGCCAGCAGCCAAGAGATTAGCTCCTATAATTCACCCCTCCACTTT. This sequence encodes CASSQEISSYNSPLHF.

CDR3 residues: CSVGGGRTEAFF. DNA of the CDR3: TGCAGCGTTGGAGGGGGCCGGACTGAAGCTTTCTTT. This chain connects TRBV29-1 to TRBJ1-1; 7 bases are shared with TRBD1. There are 12 residues in the CDR3. V was clipped by 4 bases and J by 5 bases; unmatched bases: 4. In germline, CDR1 is SQVTM, CDR2 ANQGSEA.

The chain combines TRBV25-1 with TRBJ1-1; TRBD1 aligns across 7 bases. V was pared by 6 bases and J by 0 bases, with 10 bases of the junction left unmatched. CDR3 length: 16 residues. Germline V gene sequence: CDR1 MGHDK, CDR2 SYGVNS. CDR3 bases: TGTGCCAGCAGGAAAGAGACAGGGTTGATGAACACTGAAGCTTTCTTT. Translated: CASRKETGLMNTEAFF.

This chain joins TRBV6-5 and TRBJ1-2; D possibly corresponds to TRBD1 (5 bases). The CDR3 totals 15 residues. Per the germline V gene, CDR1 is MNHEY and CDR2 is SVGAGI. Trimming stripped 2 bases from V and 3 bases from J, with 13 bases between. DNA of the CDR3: TGTGCCAGCAGTTACGGGGGGAACACGCACTATGGCTACACCTTC. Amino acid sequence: CASSYGGNTHYGYTF.

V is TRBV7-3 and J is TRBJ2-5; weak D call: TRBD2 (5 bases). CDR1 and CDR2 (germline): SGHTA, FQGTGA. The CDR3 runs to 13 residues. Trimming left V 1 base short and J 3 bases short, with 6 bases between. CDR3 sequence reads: CASSLMREETQYF. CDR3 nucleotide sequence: TGTGCCAGCAGCTTAATGAGGGAAGAGACCCAGTACTTC.

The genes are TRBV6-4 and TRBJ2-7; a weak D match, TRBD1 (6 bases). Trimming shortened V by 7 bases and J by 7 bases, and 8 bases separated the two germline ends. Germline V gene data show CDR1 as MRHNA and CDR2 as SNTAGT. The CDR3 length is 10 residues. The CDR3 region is CASTGQEQYV. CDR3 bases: TGTGCCAGCACCGGACAGGAGCAGTACGTC.

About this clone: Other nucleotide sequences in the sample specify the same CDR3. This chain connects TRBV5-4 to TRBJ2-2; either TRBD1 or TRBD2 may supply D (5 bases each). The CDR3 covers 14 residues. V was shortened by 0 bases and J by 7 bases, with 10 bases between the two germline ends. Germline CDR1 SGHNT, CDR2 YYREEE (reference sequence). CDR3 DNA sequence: TGTGCCAGCAGCTTGGGGGGCGAGGGCGGGGAGCTGTTTTTT. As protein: CASSLGGEGGELFF.

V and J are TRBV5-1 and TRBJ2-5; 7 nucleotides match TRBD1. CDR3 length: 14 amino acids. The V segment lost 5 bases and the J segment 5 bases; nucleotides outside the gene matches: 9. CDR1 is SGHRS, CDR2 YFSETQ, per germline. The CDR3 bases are TGCGCCAGCAGTGGCTGGACAGGAAGGGAGACCCAGTACTTC. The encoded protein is CASSGWTGRETQYF.